Shown below are 29 T cell receptor beta chains from a single sample sequenced in a study of T-cell memory formation after mild COVID-19. TCRdb called the 5' RACE reads again in MiXCR, with one record for every CDR3 protein. The table records around 99,000 distinct CDR3 sequences, roughly an eighth of them present only once. The material sequenced was PBMCs or a T cell subset sorted from them (not recorded which). The receptor source for this set is a man aged 18 to 30 who had mild COVID-19 (a few samples of this study predate the infection). Cell type and time point are not known.

This clonotype was counted ten times or more. The V gene is TRBV5-1, the J gene TRBJ1-2; 9 bases agree with TRBD1. V lost 0 bases to trimming and J lost 3 bases; unmatched junction nucleotides: 0. The CDR3 loop spans 14 amino acids. In germline, CDR1 is SGHRS, CDR2 YFSETQ. In DNA, the CDR3 is TGCGCCAGCAGCTTGGGACAGGGGGACTATGGCTACACCTTC. Its translation is CASSLGQGDYGYTF.

The sample holds a few counts of this clonotype. The V and J genes are TRBV3-1 and TRBJ1-6; D unresolved. V lost 4 bases to trimming and J lost 8 bases, with 15 bases between them. The CDR3 consists of 15 residues. The germline gives CDR1 LGHDT, CDR2 YNNKEL (reference sequence). The CDR3 DNA is TGTGCCAGCAGCCCCGAGGCCCTGCTCTATTCACCCCTCCACTTT. Translation gives CASSPEALLYSPLHF.

J is TRBJ2-2 and V is TRBV10-1; D is perhaps TRBD2 (6 bases). The V gene lost 6 bases and the J gene lost 6 bases, with 14 bases spanning the gap. This CDR3 region has 14 residues. The germline CDR1 and CDR2 sequences are WNHNN and SYGVQD (reference sequence). The CDR3 DNA reads TGCGCCAGCAGCCCCCGGCGGGGCGCCGGGGAGCTGTTTTTT. Its translation is CASSPRRGAGELFF.

This clonotype was counted only a few times. The chain's CDR3 is CASSEGQAGGTDRWPQHF. As DNA, the CDR3 is TGTGCCAGCAGTGAAGGGCAAGCCGGTGGAACGGACCGATGGCCCCAGCATTTT. The chain combines TRBV2 with TRBJ1-5; D call uncertain. Germline CDR1 reads SNHLY; CDR2 reads FYNNEI. V lost 1 base to trimming and J lost 9 bases, with 25 bases between them. This CDR3 region has 18 residues.

The rearrangement uses TRBV18 and TRBJ2-3, with a possible D match to TRBD2 (6 bases). The V and J ends lost 2 bases and 3 bases respectively, with 18 bases between them. Germline CDR1 and CDR2: KGHSH and LQKENI. CDR3 length: 17 amino acids. The CDR3 region has the DNA TGTGCCAGCTCACCAAATCCTTCGGGACTTGGGACAGATACGCAGTATTTT. Translated, it gives CASSPNPSGLGTDTQYF.

This clonotype appeared a few times. The chain employs TRBV7-6 and TRBJ2-6; D is ambiguous. The CDR3 is made up of 16 amino acids. V was pared by 3 bases and J by 4 bases, with 13 bases between. Per germline, CDR1 SGHVS and CDR2 FNYEAQ. The CDR3 sequence: CASSLDGAGGANVLTF. The CDR3 nucleotides read TGTGCCAGCAGCTTGGACGGCGCTGGAGGGGCCAACGTCCTGACTTTC.

The sample holds a few counts of this clonotype. V is TRBV27 and J is TRBJ1-1, with 8 bases fitting TRBD1. Losses at the gene ends were 0 bases for V and 3 bases for J; bases not matched to a gene: 0. CDR3 length equals 14 residues. Germline-derived CDR1 and CDR2 are MNHEY and SMNVEV (reference sequence). CDR3 amino acids: CASSLSTGDTEAFF. The CDR3 DNA reads TGTGCCAGCAGTTTATCGACAGGGGACACTGAAGCTTTCTTT.

The chain carries TRBV5-4 and TRBJ2-1, with 13 bases matching TRBD2. Per germline, CDR1 SGHNT and CDR2 YYREEE (reference sequence). V lost 2 bases, J lost 7 bases, and 3 bases stayed unmatched. The CDR3 extends over 15 amino acids. CDR3 protein: CASSLLAGGPNEQFF. CDR3 DNA sequence: TGTGCCAGCAGCTTACTAGCGGGGGGGCCGAATGAGCAGTTCTTC. Full variable domain (outside the CDR3, taken from reference TRBV5-4 and TRBJ2-1): ETGVTQSPTHLIKTRGQQVTLRCSSQSGHNTVSWYQQALGQGPQFIFQYYREEENGRGNFPPRFSGLQFPNYSSELNVNALELDDSALYLCASSLLAGGPNEQFFGPGTRLTVL.

The chain joins TRBV4-1 to TRBJ1-5, with D possibly TRBD1 on 6 matching bases. There are 13 residues in the CDR3. Per the germline V gene, CDR1 is MGHRA and CDR2 is YSYEKL. V was pared by 0 bases and J by 7 bases, with 7 bases between. The CDR3 DNA sequence: TGCGCCAGCAGCCAAGAAGGGGGGCAGCCCCAGCATTTT. Its translation is CASSQEGGQPQHF.

CDR3 amino acids: CSAGKTTWYEQYF. Here the CDR3 DNA reads TGCAGTGCCGGAAAGACTACTTGGTACGAGCAGTACTTC. The rearrangement links TRBV20-1 to TRBJ2-7, with D maybe TRBD2 (5 bases). V was shortened by 6 bases and J by 4 bases, with 16 bases between the two germline ends. Germline V gene lookup returns CDR1 DFQATT and CDR2 SNEGSKA (reference sequence). The CDR3 loop spans 13 amino acids.

A few counts support this clonotype. The rearrangement links TRBV9 to TRBJ1-1, with 7 bases identical to TRBD1. CDR1 and CDR2 from the germline V gene are SGDLS and YYNGEE. Trimming at V came to 0 bases and at J to 1 base, leaving 3 bases not matched to a gene. The CDR3 is 15 residues long. CDR3 amino acids: CASSVEGQANTEAFF. The DNA for the CDR3 is TGTGCCAGCAGCGTAGAAGGACAGGCGAACACTGAAGCTTTCTTT.

This clonotype was counted between two and nine times. The chain has TRBV3-1 and TRBJ1-1; no definite D call. Germline V CDR1 and CDR2: LGHDT, YNNKEL (reference sequence). V lost 1 base, J lost 6 bases, and 6 bases lay in between. The CDR3 consists of 12 residues. The CDR3 protein is CASSQVGPEAFF. As DNA, the CDR3 is TGTGCCAGCAGCCAAGTTGGCCCTGAAGCTTTCTTT.

This chain connects TRBV7-6 to TRBJ2-1; 9 positions agree with TRBD2. Per germline, CDR1 SGHVS and CDR2 FNYEAQ. The CDR3 spans 16 residues. The J segment lost 6 bases and the V segment lost 5 bases, leaving 11 bases of the junction unmatched. This CDR3 is CASSLSYGLAFNEQFF. DNA for the CDR3: TGTGCCAGCAGCCTCAGCTATGGACTAGCGTTCAATGAGCAGTTCTTC.

The chain uses TRBV4-3 and TRBJ1-2; D is perhaps TRBD1 (6 bases). The CDR3 consists of 15 residues. The germline CDR1 and CDR2 sequences are LGHNA and YSLEER. V was pared by 0 bases and J by 7 bases, with 15 bases between. This CDR3 is CASSQDRRTVLGYTF. In DNA form, the CDR3 reads TGCGCCAGCAGCCAAGATAGGAGGACAGTGCTTGGCTACACCTTC.

This clonotype was found many times. This sequence joins TRBV28 and TRBJ1-6; D perhaps matches TRBD1 (6 bases). Germline V gives CDR1 MDHEN, CDR2 SYDVKM. CDR3 size: 14 residues. Trimming removed 3 bases at V and 10 bases at J, with 13 bases between. In DNA, the CDR3 is TGTGCCAGCAGTTTTTACGGGGGCGGCTCACCCCTCCACTTT. Protein product: CASSFYGGGSPLHF.

The V gene is TRBV7-2, the J gene TRBJ2-1, with 8 bases that match TRBD1. The V gene end was trimmed by 5 bases and the J gene end by 6 bases; junction bases not matched to a gene: 9. Per the germline V gene, CDR1 is SGHTA and CDR2 is FQGNSA. CDR3 size: 15 residues. CDR3 loop: CASSLRGQGGNEQFF. DNA of the CDR3: TGTGCCAGCAGCCTTCGAGGACAGGGAGGCAATGAGCAGTTCTTC.

This clonotype was counted only a few times. The rearrangement uses TRBV27 and TRBJ2-7; TRBD2 matches 12 bases. V was clipped by 3 bases and J by 2 bases; unmatched bases: 8. This CDR3 has 17 residues. Germline V lookup: CDR1 MNHEY, CDR2 SMNVEV (reference sequence). In nucleotides, the CDR3 is TGTGCCAGCAGTTTTACTAGCGGGGGGCCTCACCCCTACGAGCAGTACTTC. It translates to CASSFTSGGPHPYEQYF.

This clonotype was seen a handful of times. V is TRBV18 and J is TRBJ2-3, with 7 positions matching TRBD1. Germline CDR1 KGHSH, CDR2 LQKENI. The ends lost 8 bases at V and 3 bases at J; junction bases unmatched: 11. The CDR3 has 15 residues. CDR3 loop: CASTTGTASTDTQYF. The CDR3 coding sequence is TGTGCCAGCACGACCGGGACAGCTAGTACAGATACGCAGTATTTT. Full variable domain (missing parts from reference TRBV18 and TRBJ2-3): NAGVMQNPRHLVRRRGQEARLRCSPMKGHSHVYWYRQLPEEGLKFMVYLQKENIIDESGMPKERFSAEFPKEGPSILRIQQVVRGDSAAYFCASTTGTASTDTQYFGPGTRLTVL.

This clonotype was counted many times. The chain joins TRBV19 to TRBJ1-5; tentatively, D is TRBD1 (5 bases). The CDR3 runs 16 residues. Deletions cut 5 bases from V and 8 bases from J, with 22 bases between. CDR1 is LNHDA and CDR2 is SQIVND in the germline V gene (reference sequence). The CDR3 nucleotides are TGTGCCAGTAGTTCAATCGAGGGGCAGGGCCCGGAGCCCCAGCATTTT. This encodes CASSSIEGQGPEPQHF.

This chain connects TRBV7-2 to TRBJ2-7, with TRBD2 matching 10 bases. The CDR3 sequence is 15 residues long. With V trimmed by 1 base and J by 3 bases, 3 bases remained unmatched. CDR1 and CDR2 from the germline V gene are SGHTA and FQGNSA. This chain's CDR3 is CASSLGASGGYEQYF. DNA for the CDR3: TGTGCCAGCAGCTTAGGAGCTAGCGGGGGCTACGAGCAGTACTTC.

This chain uses TRBV6-5 with TRBJ1-2; D not resolved. This CDR3 is 14 amino acids long. V lost 4 bases to trimming and J lost 8 bases, with 17 bases between them. Germline V gives CDR1 MNHEY, CDR2 SVGAGI. Here the CDR3 reads CASSSGRYFEGYTF. CDR3 DNA: TGTGCCAGCAGTTCGGGCCGATACTTCGAGGGCTACACCTTC.

This clonotype came up many times. The CDR3 sequence: CASRSDRGTDTQYF. The CDR3, as DNA: TGTGCCAGCAGATCGGACAGGGGCACAGATACGCAGTATTTT. The chain carries TRBV7-4 and TRBJ2-3, with 8 bases fitting TRBD1. This CDR3 comprises 14 residues. The germline CDR1 and CDR2 sequences are SGHVT and SQSDAQ. Unmatched junction bases numbered 3, after V lost 6 bases and J lost 1 base.

This clonotype came up many times. The chain combines TRBV19 with TRBJ1-1; the D gene is possibly TRBD1 (5 bases). CDR1 is LNHDA, CDR2 SQIVND, per germline (reference sequence). The CDR3 spans 13 residues. Trimming took off 9 bases at V and 5 bases at J, with 16 bases between the two ends. CDR3 nucleotides: TGTGCCAGCGCCCGTGGGGGTGGGACTGAAGCTTTCTTT. It encodes CASARGGGTEAFF.

This clonotype was detected a few times. The J gene is TRBJ2-5, the V gene TRBV9; the D gene is possibly TRBD2 (7 bases). The CDR3 totals 14 residues. Trimming pared 3 bases from V and 1 base from J, leaving 10 bases between. The germline V gene encodes CDR1 SGDLS and CDR2 YYNGEE. The CDR3: CASSGGGSQETQYF. In nucleotides, the CDR3 is TGTGCCAGCAGCGGCGGGGGCTCCCAAGAGACCCAGTACTTC.

This clonotype was seen only a few times. The chain recombines TRBV27 with TRBJ1-6; 8 nucleotides line up with TRBD1. With 4 bases clipped from V and 2 bases from J, the junction kept 4 bases outside the gene matches. Germline V CDR1 and CDR2: MNHEY, SMNVEV (reference sequence). CDR3 length equals 16 residues. CDR3 nucleotide sequence: TGTGCCAGCAGTTCCGGACAGGGAACCTATAATTCACCCCTCCACTTT. Encoded protein: CASSSGQGTYNSPLHF.

The table lists this clonotype with a few counts. The rearrangement uses TRBV7-2 and TRBJ2-7; D uncertain. This CDR3 has 13 amino acids. Deletions cut 1 base from V and 6 bases from J, with 10 bases between. The germline CDR1 and CDR2 sequences are SGHTA and FQGNSA. The CDR3 spells CASSLGSRSEQYF. The CDR3 DNA is TGTGCCAGCAGCTTAGGTTCGCGTAGCGAGCAGTACTTC.

Here the CDR3 DNA reads TGTGCCAGCAGTTTATCGAATGGGATGGCGAACACTGAAGCTTTCTTT. Amino acid sequence: CASSLSNGMANTEAFF. The chain links TRBV27 to TRBJ1-1; D is unresolved. Germline V lookup: CDR1 MNHEY, CDR2 SMNVEV (reference sequence). Trimming left V 0 bases short and J 1 base short, with 12 bases between. CDR3 length equals 16 residues.

The chain couples TRBV29-1 to TRBJ1-2; 7 nucleotides agree with TRBD1. This CDR3 region has 14 residues. V gave up 4 bases and J gave up 1 base; unmatched junction bases: 6. Germline CDR1 SQVTM, CDR2 ANQGSEA. The CDR3 DNA is TGCAGCGTTGCGGCAGGGGGAAATAACTATGGCTACACCTTC. It translates to CSVAAGGNNYGYTF.

This clonotype has more than one count but fewer than ten. This rearrangement joins TRBV6-5 to TRBJ2-7; D remains unclear. The V end was cut by 0 bases, the J end by 5 bases, with 8 bases between. The CDR3 consists of 13 residues. Germline CDR1 reads MNHEY; CDR2 reads SVGAGI. CDR3 amino acids: CASSYSGSHEQYV. The CDR3 DNA is TGTGCCAGCAGTTACTCGGGAAGCCACGAGCAGTACGTC.